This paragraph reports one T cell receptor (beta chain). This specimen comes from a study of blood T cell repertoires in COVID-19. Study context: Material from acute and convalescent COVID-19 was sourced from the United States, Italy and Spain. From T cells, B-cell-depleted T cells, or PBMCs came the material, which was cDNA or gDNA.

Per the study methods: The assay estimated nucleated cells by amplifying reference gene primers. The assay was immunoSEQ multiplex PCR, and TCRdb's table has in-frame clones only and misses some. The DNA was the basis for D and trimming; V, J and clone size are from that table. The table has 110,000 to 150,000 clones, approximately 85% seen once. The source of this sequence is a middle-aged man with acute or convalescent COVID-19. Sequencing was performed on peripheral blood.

DNA of the CDR3: TGCGCCAGCAGCGGGACTAGCGGGAGAAATGAGCAGTTCTTC. It codes for CASSGTSGRNEQFF. This chain links TRBV5-1 with TRBJ2-1, with 14 bases lining up with TRBD2. This CDR3 contains 14 residues. V gave up 4 bases and J gave up 7 bases; unmatched junction bases: 1. Germline CDR1 and CDR2: SGHRS and YFSETQ.